Shown below are 2 T cell receptor beta chains from a single sample sequenced in a study of blood T cell repertoires in COVID-19. Clones were sequenced by immunoSEQ multiplex PCR, and TCRdb holds only the in-frame ones, with some missing. The sample has fewer than 400,000 clones, around 85% seen once. Sequencing was carried out using PBMCs or T cells enriched from blood (not recorded which). These receptors were obtained from a woman in her twenties or thirties who had been exposed to COVID-19.

The chain joins TRBV5-1 to TRBJ1-2; TRBD1 matches 7 bases. J gave up 4 bases and V 5 bases, and 5 bases lay outside the gene matches. The CDR3 contains 13 residues. Germline CDR1 is SGHRS and CDR2 is YFSETQ. The CDR3 here is CASRGTELYGYTF. As DNA, the CDR3 is TGCGCCAGCAGAGGGACAGAGCTCTATGGCTACACCTTC.

The chain has TRBV28 and TRBJ2-5; 11 bases line up with TRBD2. V was clipped by 6 bases and J by 5 bases; unmatched bases: 5. This CDR3 has 14 amino acids. Germline lookup yields CDR1 MDHEN and CDR2 SYDVKM. The CDR3 spells CASSLTSGGETQYF. Here the CDR3 DNA reads TGTGCCAGCAGCCTTACTAGCGGGGGCGAGACCCAGTACTTC. Full variable domain (rest looked up from reference TRBV28 and TRBJ2-5): DVKVTQSSRYLVKRTGEKVFLECVQDMDHENMFWYRQDPGLGLRLIYFSYDVKMKEKGDIPEGYSVSREKKERFSLILESASTNQTSMYLCASSLTSGGETQYFGPGTRLLVL.